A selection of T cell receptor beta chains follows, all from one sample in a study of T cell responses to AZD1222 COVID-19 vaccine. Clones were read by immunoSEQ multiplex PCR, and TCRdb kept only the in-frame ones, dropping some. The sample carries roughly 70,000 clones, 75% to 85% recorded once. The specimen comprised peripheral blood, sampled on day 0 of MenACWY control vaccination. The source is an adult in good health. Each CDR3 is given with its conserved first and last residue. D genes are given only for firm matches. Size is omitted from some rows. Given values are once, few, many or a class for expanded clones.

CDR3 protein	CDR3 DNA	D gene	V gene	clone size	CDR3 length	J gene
CASSVGGQSRNEKLFF	TGTGCCAGCAGTGTAGGTGGACAGAGTCGAAATGAAAAACTGTTTTTT	.	TRBV6-1	.	16	TRBJ1-4
CASSLQDSGRAMELFF	TGCGCCAGCAGCCTCCAGGATAGCGGGAGGGCGATGGAGCTGTTTTTT	TRBD2	TRBV4-1	medium-sized	16	TRBJ2-2
CASRIPSTDTQYF	TGTGCCAGCAGGATCCCTAGCACAGATACGCAGTATTTT	.	TRBV27	.	13	TRBJ2-3
CASSKSSGSQDEQFF	TGTGCCAGCAGCAAAAGTAGCGGGAGTCAGGATGAGCAGTTCTTC	TRBD2	TRBV2	.	15	TRBJ2-1
CASRPTSGRSGELFF	TGTGCCAGCAGGCCTACTAGCGGGAGGTCCGGGGAGCTGTTTTTT	TRBD2	TRBV7-6	.	15	TRBJ2-2
CASSQDGSYEQYF	TGTGCCAGCTCGCAAGATGGCTCCTACGAGCAGTACTTC	.	TRBV18	.	13	TRBJ2-7
CSASGGGSYNEQFF	TGCAGTGCTAGTGGAGGGGGGTCTTACAATGAGCAGTTCTTC	.	TRBV20-1	.	14	TRBJ2-1
CASSFRLAGTTGELFF	TGTGCCAGCAGTTTCCGGCTAGCGGGAACCACCGGGGAGCTGTTTTTT	TRBD2	TRBV27	.	16	TRBJ2-2
CASSSGTGYEQYF	TGTGCCAGCAGCTCCGGGACAGGGTACGAGCAGTACTTC	TRBD1	TRBV5-4	.	13	TRBJ2-7
CASSASLVNYGYTF	TGTGCCAGCAGTGCGAGTTTGGTGAACTATGGCTACACCTTC	.	TRBV2	.	14	TRBJ1-2
CASSLVSNYGYTF	TGCGCCAGCAGCTTGGTCAGCAACTATGGCTACACCTTC	.	TRBV5-1	once	13	TRBJ1-2
CASSGPRISNWGDTQYF	TGTGCCAGCAGTGGCCCCCGTATTTCAAACTGGGGAGATACGCAGTATTTT	.	TRBV28	few	17	TRBJ2-3
CSARARVGYTF	TGCAGTGCTAGGGCCAGGGTCGGCTACACCTTC	.	TRBV20-1	.	11	TRBJ1-2
CASSSSTDSGANVLTF	TGCGCCAGCAGCTCAAGCACGGACTCTGGGGCCAACGTCCTGACTTTC	.	TRBV5-1	.	16	TRBJ2-6
CASSTRGSGNTIYF	TGTGCCAGCAGCACCAGGGGGTCTGGAAACACCATATATTTT	TRBD1	TRBV7-8	.	14	TRBJ1-3
CAWSRGEGSPLHF	TGTGCCTGGAGTCGGGGGGAAGGGTCACCCCTCCACTTT	.	TRBV30	.	13	TRBJ1-6
CASSFTLGTAGSNTQYF	TGTGCCAGCAGCTTCACCCTGGGGACGGCGGGTTCAAATACGCAGTATTTT	.	TRBV7-9	.	17	TRBJ2-3
CASKKGPNTEAFF	TGTGCCAGCAAAAAGGGACCGAACACTGAAGCTTTCTTT	.	TRBV6-5	few	13	TRBJ1-1
CATSRSQGGSLHF	TGTGCCACCAGCAGGTCTCAGGGAGGGTCCCTCCACTTT	.	TRBV15	.	13	TRBJ1-6
CASSLTLGASEAFF	TGTGCCAGCAGCCTTACATTGGGGGCGTCTGAAGCTTTCTTT	.	TRBV3-1/TRBV3-2	.	14	TRBJ1-1
CASSLGGNMNTEAFF	TGTGCCAGCAGCTTAGGGGGAAACATGAACACTGAAGCTTTCTTT	.	TRBV7-2	.	15	TRBJ1-1
CASSFGTGLYEQYF	TGTGCCAGTAGTTTCGGGACAGGGCTGTACGAGCAGTACTTC	TRBD1	TRBV19	.	14	TRBJ2-7
CASSFRGRRDQPQHF	TGTGCCAGCAGCTTTAGGGGCAGGCGAGATCAGCCCCAGCATTTT	.	TRBV5-6	once	15	TRBJ1-5
CASSPIFTGSYGYTF	TGTGCCAGCAGCCCGATATTTACGGGGAGCTATGGCTACACCTTC	.	TRBV3-1/TRBV3-2	few	15	TRBJ1-2
CASSSGPLQETQYF	TGTGCCAGCAGCTCTGGACCGCTTCAAGAGACCCAGTACTTC	.	TRBV9	.	14	TRBJ2-5
CASIFQGRTEAFF	TGTGCCAGCATCTTCCAGGGTCGCACTGAAGCTTTCTTT	.	TRBV2	.	13	TRBJ1-1
CASTYVGQHQPQHF	TGTGCCAGCACTTACGTGGGACAGCATCAGCCCCAGCATTTT	TRBD1	TRBV28	.	14	TRBJ1-5